This T cell receptor (beta chain) was identified in a study of cytomegalovirus exposure and HLA in healthy donors. The CDR3 length is 17 residues. Per germline, CDR1 MGHRA and CDR2 YSYEKL. Trimming at V came to 1 base and at J to 3 bases, leaving 9 bases not matched to a gene. PCR primers comprised 60 Vbeta and 13 Jbeta primers. TCRdb's table, derived via immunoSEQ multiplex PCR, lists solely in-frame clones and lacks some. Among some 180,000 clones, approximately 80% were seen once, and the ten largest hold 1.2% to 1.5%. The V and J genes are TRBV4-1 and TRBJ1-5; TRBD1 agrees at 7 bases. The clonotype comes from a girl under 18 in good health and CMV-seropositive. Sequenced sample: PBMCs. The CDR3 loop is CASSQVSGQASNQPQHF. The CDR3 bases are TGCGCCAGCAGCCAAGTCTCTGGACAGGCCTCCAATCAGCCCCAGCATTTT.